One sample yielded the 11 T cell receptor beta chains listed below, sequenced in a study of T-cell reconstitution after alpha-beta-depleted transplantation in children. The authors prepared the TCRbeta library with unique molecular identifiers. TCRdb processed the PCR reads anew with MiXCR; each CDR3 protein has one entry. This table holds over 450,000 distinct CDR3 sequences, more than 9% found once. Sequencing used PBMCs, obtained before TCRalphabeta/CD19-depleted stem cell transplant. These receptors were taken from a child younger than 10 with inherited bone marrow failure, due to receive a stem cell transplant.

This clonotype appeared once. V and J are TRBV11-2 and TRBJ2-3, with D perhaps being TRBD1 or TRBD2 (5 bases each). V lost 1 base and J lost 1, with 9 bases in between. Per germline, CDR1 SGHAT and CDR2 FQNNGV. The CDR3 runs to 15 residues. CDR3 protein: CASSLGGSRTDTQYF. The CDR3 DNA is TGTGCCAGCAGCTTAGGGGGGAGCCGCACAGATACGCAGTATTTT. The full variable domain, in which reference TRBV11-2 and TRBJ2-3 provide the parts outside the CDR3, is EAGVAQSPRYKIIEKRQSVAFWCNPISGHATLYWYQQILGQGPKLLIQFQNNGVVDDSQLPKDRFSAERLKGVDSTLKIQPAKLEDSAVYLCASSLGGSRTDTQYFGPGTRLTVL.

The table lists this clonotype with many counts. V gene TRBV7-2 combines with J gene TRBJ2-3, with 14 bases fitting TRBD2. There are 17 residues in the CDR3. The V gene's germline CDR1 is SGHTA and CDR2 FQGNSA. After removal of 3 bases from V and 6 bases from J, the junction contained 8 bases not matched to a gene. CDR3 sequence: CASSLEGGLAGVDTQYF. Here the CDR3 DNA reads TGTGCCAGCAGCTTGGAGGGGGGACTAGCGGGAGTGGATACGCAGTATTTT.

CDR3 sequence (DNA): TGCGCCAGCAGTGAGTTCAGTTTGACCTACAATGAGCAGTTCTTC. It yields the protein CASSEFSLTYNEQFF. V gene TRBV10-2 combines with J gene TRBJ2-1, with D uncertain. Germline V gene data show CDR1 as WSHSY and CDR2 as SAAADI. The CDR3 extends over 15 amino acids. V was shortened by 1 base and J by 2 bases, with 9 bases between the two germline ends.

Concerning this clonotype itself: Possible read error: a much larger clone is one base away. The CDR3 loop is CAISDGGETETQYF. The CDR3, as DNA: TGTGCCATCAGTGACGGGGGAGAAACAGAGACCCAGTACTTC. This chain connects TRBV10-3 to TRBJ2-5, with a weak D call TRBD2 (6 bases). CDR1 and CDR2 (germline): ENHRY, SYGVKD. Trimming pared 3 bases from V and 4 bases from J, leaving 12 bases between. This CDR3 has 14 amino acids.

This clonotype was seen at least ten times. This rearrangement joins TRBV15 to TRBJ2-2; D call uncertain. CDR1 LNHNV and CDR2 YYDKDF come from the germline V gene (reference sequence). The CDR3 is made up of 17 amino acids. Trimming left V 0 bases short and J 4 bases short, with 15 bases between. CDR3 sequence reads: CATSRDLALRGTGELFF. CDR3 DNA sequence: TGTGCCACCAGCAGAGATCTGGCGCTCCGAGGCACCGGGGAGCTGTTTTTT.

This clonotype has more than one count but fewer than ten. V is TRBV6-5 and J is TRBJ2-1; TRBD1 or TRBD2 may be the D gene (7 bases each). This CDR3 has 18 amino acids. Germline V CDR1 and CDR2: MNHEY, SVGAGI. Trimming took 2 bases from V and 5 from J, leaving 22 bases between them. Here the CDR3 reads CASSYAGGWGGRDNEQFF. The CDR3 DNA reads TGTGCCAGCAGTTACGCAGGGGGTTGGGGCGGGAGAGACAATGAGCAGTTCTTC.

This clonotype was counted many times. The V call is TRBV20-1, the J call TRBJ2-7; D is unclear. Germline CDR1 reads DFQATT; CDR2 reads SNEGSKA (reference sequence). This CDR3 has 16 residues. Trimming stripped 0 bases from V and 5 bases from J, with 20 bases between. CDR3 DNA: TGCAGTGCTAGAGATCAGCATGAAGTCTGGATGGACGAGCAGTACTTC. It translates to CSARDQHEVWMDEQYF.

This clonotype was counted many times. The chain has TRBV27 and TRBJ1-4; TRBD1 aligns across 10 bases. The CDR3 is 19 amino acids. J lost 5 bases, V lost 4 bases, and 16 bases had no gene match. Germline CDR1 reads MNHEY; CDR2 reads SMNVEV (reference sequence). This CDR3 reads CASSSGNFRDRGENEKLFF. The CDR3 coding sequence is TGTGCCAGCAGTTCGGGAAATTTCCGGGACAGGGGCGAAAATGAAAAACTGTTTTTT.

This clonotype occurred many times. The rearrangement uses TRBV28 and TRBJ1-4; 8 bases are a match to TRBD1. The CDR3 contains 15 residues. Trimming removed 5 bases from V and 6 bases from J; junction bases left unmatched: 8. Germline lookup yields CDR1 MDHEN and CDR2 SYDVKM. CDR3 DNA sequence: TGTGCCAGCAGTCTACCTCAGGGGGCTGATGAAAAACTGTTTTTT. Residues: CASSLPQGADEKLFF.

This clonotype came up many times. The chain combines TRBV4-3 with TRBJ2-2; 10 bases are shared with TRBD2. V shed 4 bases, J shed 5 bases, and the junction held 4 bases outside the gene matches. This CDR3 comprises 15 residues. CDR1 and CDR2 from the germline V gene are LGHNA and YSLEER. The CDR3: CASSRVTSGTGELFF. CDR3 nucleotide sequence: TGCGCCAGCAGCCGGGTGACTAGCGGGACCGGGGAGCTGTTTTTT.

This clonotype occurred many times. V is TRBV6-2 or TRBV6-3 and J is TRBJ2-1; D call uncertain. CDR1 MNHEY and CDR2 SVGEGT come from the germline V gene. Trimming cost V 2 bases and J 5 bases, with 4 bases left between them. CDR3 length: 12 amino acids. Here the CDR3 DNA reads TGTGCCAGCAGTTACAGGGACAATGAGCAGTTCTTC. Amino acids: CASSYRDNEQFF.